Listed below are T cell receptor beta chains from one sample, sequenced in a study of T cell responses to AZD1222 COVID-19 vaccine. Sequenced by immunoSEQ multiplex PCR; TCRdb stores in-frame clones only, minus some. Of about 120,000 clones detected, roughly 90% appear once; the ten largest clones hold over 2.5%. This specimen consisted of peripheral blood, obtained on day 0 of AZD1222 vaccination. These receptors all come from an adult in good health. Both conserved end residues are part of each CDR3. Each record gives: V gene, J gene, clone size, CDR3 protein. The size of a clone is reported for some rows only, either as once, few or many, or as a class for expanded clones.

v_gene: TRBV27
j_gene: TRBJ2-1
abundance: once
CDR3aa: CASSSRPPEQFF

v_gene: TRBV6-6
j_gene: TRBJ2-7
abundance: .
CDR3aa: CASSPSGLLYEQYF

v_gene: TRBV19
j_gene: TRBJ2-1
abundance: .
CDR3aa: CASSIRGAGYPYNEQFF

v_gene: TRBV2
j_gene: TRBJ1-2
abundance: .
CDR3aa: CASSDALFLMGYTF

v_gene: TRBV3-1/TRBV3-2
j_gene: TRBJ2-3
abundance: .
CDR3aa: CASSQGVTQYF

v_gene: TRBV6-2/TRBV6-3
j_gene: TRBJ2-7
abundance: few
CDR3aa: CASSPRAPIGENEQYF

v_gene: TRBV27
j_gene: TRBJ1-6
abundance: .
CDR3aa: CASSLGTGNSPLHF

v_gene: TRBV12-5
j_gene: TRBJ2-7
abundance: .
CDR3aa: CASGLVLRQKPYEQYF

v_gene: TRBV7-2
j_gene: TRBJ2-2
abundance: once
CDR3aa: CASSLENTGELFF

v_gene: TRBV6-1
j_gene: TRBJ1-2
abundance: once
CDR3aa: CASSEALAGGYGYTF

v_gene: TRBV4-2
j_gene: TRBJ2-3
abundance: .
CDR3aa: CASSHPAGGGTDTQYF

v_gene: TRBV6-5
j_gene: TRBJ1-2
abundance: few
CDR3aa: CASSVDDGGYTF

v_gene: TRBV7-8
j_gene: TRBJ2-7
abundance: .
CDR3aa: CASSAGGHEQYF

v_gene: TRBV5-1
j_gene: TRBJ1-5
abundance: .
CDR3aa: CASRGGGNQPQHF

v_gene: TRBV27
j_gene: TRBJ2-1
abundance: .
CDR3aa: CASSFNGPTGNEQFF

v_gene: TRBV11-3
j_gene: TRBJ2-7
abundance: .
CDR3aa: CASSLETEYEQYF

v_gene: TRBV7-5
j_gene: TRBJ2-7
abundance: .
CDR3aa: CVRSLHTGLLTEDEQYF

v_gene: TRBV12-3/TRBV12-4
j_gene: TRBJ2-7
abundance: .
CDR3aa: CASSGDRGYEQYF

v_gene: TRBV27
j_gene: TRBJ2-2
abundance: .
CDR3aa: CASRIEGGDTGELFF

v_gene: TRBV6-5
j_gene: TRBJ1-3
abundance: .
CDR3aa: CASSYRAGLGGNTIYF

v_gene: TRBV7-3
j_gene: TRBJ1-1
abundance: .
CDR3aa: CASSLYGQPPSEAFF

v_gene: TRBV7-8
j_gene: TRBJ2-1
abundance: once
CDR3aa: CASSLRAGSYNEQFF

v_gene: TRBV2
j_gene: TRBJ2-7
abundance: .
CDR3aa: CASSEARGSFYEQYF

v_gene: TRBV9
j_gene: TRBJ2-1
abundance: .
CDR3aa: CASSTAGQPYNEQFF

v_gene: TRBV6-5
j_gene: TRBJ2-1
abundance: once
CDR3aa: CASNPLGGLLNEQFF

v_gene: TRBV5-1
j_gene: TRBJ2-3
abundance: .
CDR3aa: CASSLSGTPKVPDTQYF

v_gene: TRBV5-1
j_gene: TRBJ1-2
abundance: .
CDR3aa: CASSISRGDDYGYTF

v_gene: TRBV9
j_gene: TRBJ1-1
abundance: .
CDR3aa: CASSVALINTEAFF

v_gene: TRBV5-1
j_gene: TRBJ1-6
abundance: once
CDR3aa: CASSPSQGTNSPLHF

v_gene: TRBV4-3
j_gene: TRBJ1-4
abundance: .
CDR3aa: CASSPVRDVNEKLFF

v_gene: TRBV9
j_gene: TRBJ2-7
abundance: .
CDR3aa: CASSVGTGGLYEQYF